This TCR beta chain is from a study of beta chain features in type 1 diabetes. Sequencing targeted expressed TCRB transcripts, as all isolated RNA had been reverse transcribed. This table comes from immunoSEQ multiplex PCR, and its TCRdb copy is limited to in-frame clones, with some not included. Of about 240,000 clones listed, approximately 15% are singletons. Germline lookup yields CDR1 GTSNPN and CDR2 SVGIG (reference sequence). J lost 6 bases, V lost 3 bases, and 14 bases had no gene match. This CDR3 has 17 residues. In this sample, this clone turned up a few times. Its antigen is still unknown. Study-wide findings and caveats: Significant though moderate, a shortening of TCRB CDR3s appeared in all four CD4+ subsets of Type 1 diabetes patients. Among patients, naive, central memory and Treg TCRB repertoires appeared more similar than among healthy donors. Cells carrying high TCR expression could end up over-represented when cDNA is sequenced.

Sorting of CD4+ naive, central memory, regulatory and stem cell-like memory cells was performed via CD45RO/CCR7/CD25/CD127/CD95/CD27. The sequenced sample consisted of naive CD4+ T cells from blood. The rearrangement uses TRBV30 and TRBJ2-3; 11 positions agree with TRBD2. The TCR originated in a man aged 25-45 years with type 1 diabetes. The CDR3 loop is CAWSRTRTSGSVDTQYF. CDR3 in DNA: TGTGCCTGGAGCCGTACGCGTACTAGCGGGAGTGTGGATACGCAGTATTTT.